The T cell receptor (beta chain) under discussion was sequenced for a study of relationships among human T cell subsets. Broader study findings: Over 55% of CD8+ cytotoxic sequences came from clones with over 100 reads.

From mRNA, alpha and beta CDR3 regions were amplified using semiquantitative ARM-PCR. In ARM-PCR, communal superprimers followed tagged nested gene-specific primers for exponential amplification. First-round products served as template after exonuclease removal of nested primers. One entry per CDR3 protein, called by TCRdb with MiXCR from the multiplex PCR reads. Seen here are 13,000 or so distinct CDR3 sequences, roughly 65% observed once, and the top ten hold about 32%. This clonotype was picked up a small number of times. Its antigen is not identified. V gave up 2 bases and J gave up 3 bases, with 15 bases separating them. CDR3 length equals 16 residues. Germline CDR1 is LNHDA and CDR2 is SQIVND (reference sequence). Bead selections for CD25, CD56 and CD294 left a flow-through collected as Th1 cells. T cell subsets were isolated with magnetic beads coated with subset-specific monoclonal antibodies.

The chain uses TRBV19 and TRBJ2-3; D is unclear. This clonotype originated in a man in his forties or fifties in good health. The material sequenced was CD4+ Th1 cells sorted from blood. The CDR3 spells CASSIRRSSGTDTQYF. Written as DNA, the CDR3 is TGTGCCAGTAGTATACGTCGGTCTAGTGGGACAGATACGCAGTATTTT.